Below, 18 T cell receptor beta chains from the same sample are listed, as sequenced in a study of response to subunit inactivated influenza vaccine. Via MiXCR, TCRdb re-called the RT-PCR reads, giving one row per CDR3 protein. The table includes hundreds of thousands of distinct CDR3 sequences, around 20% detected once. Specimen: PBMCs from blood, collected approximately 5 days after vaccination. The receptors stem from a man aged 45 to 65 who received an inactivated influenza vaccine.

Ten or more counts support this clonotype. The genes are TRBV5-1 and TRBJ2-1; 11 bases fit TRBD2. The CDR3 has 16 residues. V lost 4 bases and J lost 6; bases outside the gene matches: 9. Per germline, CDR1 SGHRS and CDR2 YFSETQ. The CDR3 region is CASSVMLAGGLNEQFF. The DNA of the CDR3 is TGCGCCAGCAGCGTGATGCTAGCGGGGGGCCTCAATGAGCAGTTCTTC.

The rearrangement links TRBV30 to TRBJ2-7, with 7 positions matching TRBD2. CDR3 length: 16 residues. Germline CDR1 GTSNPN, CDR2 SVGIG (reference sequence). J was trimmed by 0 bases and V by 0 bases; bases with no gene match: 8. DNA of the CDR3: TGTGCCTGGAGTGTAAAGGCGGGGGTCGTCTCCTACGAGCAGTACTTC. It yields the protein CAWSVKAGVVSYEQYF.

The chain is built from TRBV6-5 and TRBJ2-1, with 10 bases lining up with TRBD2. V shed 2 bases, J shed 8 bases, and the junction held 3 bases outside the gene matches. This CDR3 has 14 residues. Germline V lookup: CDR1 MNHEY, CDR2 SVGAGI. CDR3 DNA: TGTGCCAGCAGTTACCTAGCGGGGGTCCATGAGCAGTTCTTC. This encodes CASSYLAGVHEQFF.

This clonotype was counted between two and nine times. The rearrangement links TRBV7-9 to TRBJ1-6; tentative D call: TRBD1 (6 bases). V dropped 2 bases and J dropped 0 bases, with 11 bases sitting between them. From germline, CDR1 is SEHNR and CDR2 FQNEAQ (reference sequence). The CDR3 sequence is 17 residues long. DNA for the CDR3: TGTGCCAGCAGCTTATCAGGGACAAGCTCCTATAATTCACCCCTCCACTTT. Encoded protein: CASSLSGTSSYNSPLHF. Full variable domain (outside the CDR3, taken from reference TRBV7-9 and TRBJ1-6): DTGVSQNPRHKITKRGQNVTFRCDPISEHNRLYWYRQTLGQGPEFLTYFQNEAQLEKSRLLSDRFSAERPKGSFSTLEIQRTEQGDSAMYLCASSLSGTSSYNSPLHFGNGTRLTVT.

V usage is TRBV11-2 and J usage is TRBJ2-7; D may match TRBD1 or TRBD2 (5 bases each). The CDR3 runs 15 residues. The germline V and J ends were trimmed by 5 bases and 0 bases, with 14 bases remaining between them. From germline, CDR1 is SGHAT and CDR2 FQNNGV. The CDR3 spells CASSKMGVLSYEQYF. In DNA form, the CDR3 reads TGTGCCAGCAGCAAGATGGGGGTACTCTCCTACGAGCAGTACTTC.

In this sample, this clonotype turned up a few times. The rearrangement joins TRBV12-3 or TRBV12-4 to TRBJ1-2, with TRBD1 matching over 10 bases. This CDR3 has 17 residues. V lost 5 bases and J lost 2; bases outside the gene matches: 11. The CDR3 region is CASSPRTGGWVNYGYTF. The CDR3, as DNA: TGTGCCAGCAGTCCCCGGACAGGGGGTTGGGTGAACTATGGCTACACCTTC.

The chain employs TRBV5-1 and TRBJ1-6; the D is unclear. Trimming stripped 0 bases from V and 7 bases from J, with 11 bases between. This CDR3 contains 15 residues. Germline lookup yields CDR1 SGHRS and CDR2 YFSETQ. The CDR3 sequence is CASSLELVSNSPLHF. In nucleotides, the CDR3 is TGCGCCAGCAGCTTGGAACTAGTTAGCAATTCACCCCTCCACTTT.

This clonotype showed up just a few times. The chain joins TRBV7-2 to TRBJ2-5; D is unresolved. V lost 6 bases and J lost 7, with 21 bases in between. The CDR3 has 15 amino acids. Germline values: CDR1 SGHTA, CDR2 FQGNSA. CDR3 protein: CASSNLGSRVGTQYF. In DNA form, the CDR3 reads TGTGCCAGCAGTAACCTAGGCAGCCGGGTAGGGACCCAGTACTTC.

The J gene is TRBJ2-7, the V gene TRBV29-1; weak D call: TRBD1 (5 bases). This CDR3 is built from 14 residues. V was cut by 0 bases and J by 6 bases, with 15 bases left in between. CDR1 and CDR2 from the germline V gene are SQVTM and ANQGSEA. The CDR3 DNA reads TGCAGCGTTGAAGATGGGGTTTCAGGGTTCGAGCAGTACTTC. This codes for CSVEDGVSGFEQYF.

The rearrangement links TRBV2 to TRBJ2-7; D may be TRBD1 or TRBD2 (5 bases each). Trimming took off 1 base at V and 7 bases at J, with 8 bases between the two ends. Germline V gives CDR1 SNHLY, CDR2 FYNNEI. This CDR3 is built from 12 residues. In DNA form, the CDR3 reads TGTGCCAGCAGTGAAGGAGGGGTGGAGCAGTACTTC. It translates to CASSEGGVEQYF.

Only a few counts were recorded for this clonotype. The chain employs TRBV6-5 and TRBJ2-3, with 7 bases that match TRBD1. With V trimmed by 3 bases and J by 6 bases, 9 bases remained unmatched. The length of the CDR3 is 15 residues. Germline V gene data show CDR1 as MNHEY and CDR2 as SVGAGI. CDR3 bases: TGTGCCAGCAGTTATCCAGGGGGATGGACCGATACGCAGTATTTT. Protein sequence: CASSYPGGWTDTQYF.

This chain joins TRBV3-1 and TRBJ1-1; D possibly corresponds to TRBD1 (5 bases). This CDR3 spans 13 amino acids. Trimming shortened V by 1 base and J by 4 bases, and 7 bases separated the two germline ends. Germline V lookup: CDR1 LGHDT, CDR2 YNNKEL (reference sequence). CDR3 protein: CASSQVGGTEAFF. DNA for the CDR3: TGTGCCAGCAGCCAAGTGGGGGGCACTGAAGCTTTCTTT.

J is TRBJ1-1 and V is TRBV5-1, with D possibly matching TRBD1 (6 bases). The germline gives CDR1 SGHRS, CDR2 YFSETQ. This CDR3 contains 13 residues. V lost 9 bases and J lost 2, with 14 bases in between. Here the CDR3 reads CAIRRQENTEAFF. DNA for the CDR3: TGCGCCATCAGGAGACAGGAAAACACTGAAGCTTTCTTT.

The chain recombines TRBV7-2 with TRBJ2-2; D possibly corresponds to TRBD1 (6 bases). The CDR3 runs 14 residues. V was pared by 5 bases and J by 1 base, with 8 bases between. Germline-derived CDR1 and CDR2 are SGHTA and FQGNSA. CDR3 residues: CASSMGQNTGELFF. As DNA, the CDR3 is TGTGCCAGCAGCATGGGACAGAACACCGGGGAGCTGTTTTTT.

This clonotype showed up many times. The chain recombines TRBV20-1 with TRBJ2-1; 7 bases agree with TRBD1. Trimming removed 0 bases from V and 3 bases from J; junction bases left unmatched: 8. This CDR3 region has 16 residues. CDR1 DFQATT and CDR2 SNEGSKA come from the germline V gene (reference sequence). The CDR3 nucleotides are TGCAGTGCTAGAGATCCGGGACAGTCCAGCTACAATGAGCAGTTCTTC. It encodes CSARDPGQSSYNEQFF.

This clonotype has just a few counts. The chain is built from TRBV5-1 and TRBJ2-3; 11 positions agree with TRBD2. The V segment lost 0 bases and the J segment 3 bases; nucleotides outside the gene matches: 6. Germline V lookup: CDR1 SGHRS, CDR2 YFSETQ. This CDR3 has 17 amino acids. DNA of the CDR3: TGCGCCAGCAGCTTGGCCTTAGCGGGAGGGCCTACAGATACGCAGTATTTT. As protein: CASSLALAGGPTDTQYF.

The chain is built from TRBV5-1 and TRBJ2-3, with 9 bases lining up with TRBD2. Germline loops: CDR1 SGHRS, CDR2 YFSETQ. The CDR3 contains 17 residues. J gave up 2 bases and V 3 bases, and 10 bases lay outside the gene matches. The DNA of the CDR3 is TGCGCCAGCAGCTGGAGGGTAGCGGGAGTTGTCACAGATACGCAGTATTTT. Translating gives CASSWRVAGVVTDTQYF. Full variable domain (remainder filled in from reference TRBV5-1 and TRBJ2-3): KAGVTQTPRYLIKTRGQQVTLSCSPISGHRSVSWYQQTPGQGLQFLFEYFSETQRNKGNFPGRFSGRQFSNSRSEMNVSTLELGDSALYLCASSWRVAGVVTDTQYFGPGTRLTVL.

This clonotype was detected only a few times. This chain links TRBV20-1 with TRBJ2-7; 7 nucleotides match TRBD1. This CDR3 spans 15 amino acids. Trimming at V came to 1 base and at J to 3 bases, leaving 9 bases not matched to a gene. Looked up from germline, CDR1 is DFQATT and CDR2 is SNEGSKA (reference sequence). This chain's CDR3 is CSARATATGSYEQYF. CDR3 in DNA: TGCAGTGCTAGAGCAACCGCGACAGGGAGCTACGAGCAGTACTTC.